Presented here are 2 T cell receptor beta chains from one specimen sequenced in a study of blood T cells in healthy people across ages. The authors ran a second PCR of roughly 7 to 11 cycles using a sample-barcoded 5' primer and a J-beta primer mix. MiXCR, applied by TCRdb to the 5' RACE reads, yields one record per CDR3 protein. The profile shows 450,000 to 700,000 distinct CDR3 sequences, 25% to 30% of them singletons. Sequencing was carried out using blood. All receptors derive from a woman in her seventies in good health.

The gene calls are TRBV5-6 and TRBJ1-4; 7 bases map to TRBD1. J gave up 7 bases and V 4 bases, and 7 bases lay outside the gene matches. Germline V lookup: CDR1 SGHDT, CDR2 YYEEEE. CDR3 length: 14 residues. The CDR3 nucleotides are TGTGCCAGCAGCGAGGGGGCTGGATTTGAAAAACTGTTTTTT. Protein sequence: CASSEGAGFEKLFF.

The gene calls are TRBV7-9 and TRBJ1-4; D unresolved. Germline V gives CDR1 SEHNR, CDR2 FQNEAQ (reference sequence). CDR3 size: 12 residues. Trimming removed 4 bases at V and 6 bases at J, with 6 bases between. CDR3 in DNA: TGTGCCAGCAGCTCCAGATATGAAAAACTGTTTTTT. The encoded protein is CASSSRYEKLFF.